This entry lists 16 T cell receptor beta chains sequenced from one sample in a study of blood T cell repertoires in COVID-19. TCRdb's table, derived via immunoSEQ multiplex PCR, lists solely in-frame clones and lacks some. The repertoire holds 40,000 to 55,000 clones, with approximately 90% as singletons. Sequencing input: peripheral blood. These receptors were obtained from a woman aged 80 or over with acute or convalescent COVID-19.

The genes are TRBV19 and TRBJ2-2; 10 nucleotides line up with TRBD2. V dropped 7 bases and J dropped 6; count of bases not matched to a gene: 5. The CDR3 runs to 14 residues. Germline V gives CDR1 LNHDA, CDR2 SQIVND (reference sequence). DNA of the CDR3: TGTGCCAGTACCTCTAGCGGGAGTGCCGGGGAGCTGTTTTTT. Protein product: CASTSSGSAGELFF.

The V and J genes are TRBV6-5 and TRBJ1-1; 12 bases line up with TRBD1. The CDR3 is made up of 16 amino acids. The J segment lost 4 bases and the V segment lost 3 bases, leaving 6 bases of the junction unmatched. Per the germline V gene, CDR1 is MNHEY and CDR2 is SVGAGI. The CDR3 DNA reads TGTGCCAGCAGTTATCGCCGGGACAGGGGGCCCACTGAAGCTTTCTTT. It encodes CASSYRRDRGPTEAFF.

The rearrangement links TRBV5-1 to TRBJ2-7; D is possibly TRBD1 (6 bases). Looked up from germline, CDR1 is SGHRS and CDR2 is YFSETQ. CDR3 length: 17 amino acids. V was clipped by 0 bases and J by 2 bases, with 18 bases between them. CDR3 amino acids: CASSLDPTGWTAYEQYF. CDR3 DNA sequence: TGCGCCAGCAGCTTGGACCCCACTGGTTGGACAGCCTACGAGCAGTACTTC.

The chain is built from TRBV9 and TRBJ2-1; 12 bases fit TRBD2. CDR3 length: 17 amino acids. V trimming: 0 bases; J trimming: 5 bases; junction bases outside the gene matches: 6. In germline, CDR1 is SGDLS, CDR2 YYNGEE. CDR3 bases: TGTGCCAGCAGCGTAGGGACTAGCGGGATGGCTGACAATGAGCAGTTCTTC. It yields the protein CASSVGTSGMADNEQFF.

This rearrangement joins TRBV5-4 to TRBJ2-1; possibly TRBD2 for D (5 bases). The CDR3 spans 16 residues. Looked up from germline, CDR1 is SGHNT and CDR2 is YYREEE (reference sequence). The V and J ends lost 0 bases and 0 bases respectively, with 10 bases between them. As DNA, the CDR3 is TGTGCCAGCAGCTTGGATGTTAGCGTCTCCTACAATGAGCAGTTCTTC. Protein: CASSLDVSVSYNEQFF.

J is TRBJ1-5 and V is TRBV7-8; the D gene is possibly TRBD1 (6 bases). V lost 5 bases, J lost 2 bases, and 13 bases lay in between. The CDR3 is 15 residues long. CDR1 and CDR2 (germline): SGHVS, FQNEAQ. CDR3 protein: CASSHDRFGNQPQHF. CDR3 in DNA: TGTGCCAGCAGCCACGACAGGTTCGGCAATCAGCCCCAGCATTTT.

As DNA, the CDR3 is TGCGCCAGCAGCCAAGATTCTGTGGCCGGGACAGGGTACTCCTACGAGCAGTACTTC. This gives the protein CASSQDSVAGTGYSYEQYF. V and J are TRBV4-3 and TRBJ2-7; 9 bases are a match to TRBD1. J was trimmed by 0 bases and V by 0 bases; bases with no gene match: 12. Germline CDR1 and CDR2: LGHNA and YSLEER. This CDR3 region has 19 residues.

This chain joins TRBV7-2 and TRBJ2-6, with D possibly matching TRBD2 (6 bases). Between the trimmed V and J ends, which lost 2 bases and 3 bases, there was a span of 17 bases. Germline loops: CDR1 SGHTA, CDR2 FQGNSA. The CDR3 runs to 18 residues. The CDR3 DNA reads as TGTGCCAGCAGCTTATCGGGACTTAGGAAAGTTGGGGCCAACGTCCTGACTTTC. Its protein product is CASSLSGLRKVGANVLTF.

The chain couples TRBV4-3 to TRBJ2-6, with 8 bases that match TRBD1. The CDR3 contains 20 residues. Germline V gene data show CDR1 as LGHNA and CDR2 as YSLEER. The junction had 13 bases not matched to a gene; V was cut back by 3 bases and J by 0 bases. CDR3 region: CASSQKGSWDRNSGANVLTF. For the CDR3, the DNA is TGCGCCAGCAGCCAGAAAGGAAGTTGGGACAGGAACTCTGGGGCCAACGTCCTGACTTTC.

The genes are TRBV5-1 and TRBJ2-1, with D possibly matching TRBD1 (5 bases). Germline CDR1 SGHRS, CDR2 YFSETQ. The germline V and J ends were trimmed by 3 bases and 4 bases, with 14 bases remaining between them. This CDR3 is 15 amino acids long. For the CDR3, the DNA is TGCGCCAGCAGCTCGGACAACCCACAATACAATGAGCAGTTCTTC. Its protein is CASSSDNPQYNEQFF.

This clone came up once. The CDR3 spells CASSSRTGRTEAFF. In DNA form, the CDR3 reads TGTGCCAGCAGCTCTCGGACAGGGCGTACTGAAGCTTTCTTT. The chain couples TRBV7-9 to TRBJ1-1; the match to TRBD1 covers 8 bases. Trimming removed 4 bases from V and 5 bases from J; junction bases left unmatched: 6. The CDR3 consists of 14 residues. Germline V gives CDR1 SEHNR, CDR2 FQNEAQ (reference sequence).

This clone was seen a single time. V is TRBV3-1 (or the pseudogene TRBV3-2) and J is TRBJ2-3, with 9 nucleotides matching TRBD2. V lost 4 bases, J lost 4 bases, and 9 bases stayed unmatched. The germline CDR1 and CDR2 sequences are LGHDT and YNNKEL (reference sequence). This CDR3 contains 16 residues. The CDR3 DNA sequence: TGTGCCAGCAGCCCCTGGGTAGCGGGAGCCCCAGATACGCAGTATTTT. It encodes CASSPWVAGAPDTQYF.

This clone was found once. The chain is built from TRBV3-1 (or the pseudogene TRBV3-2) and TRBJ1-3, with D tentatively TRBD1 (5 bases). This CDR3 is 17 amino acids long. Germline V CDR1 and CDR2: LGHDT, YNNKEL (reference sequence). V was cut by 4 bases and J by 2 bases, with 18 bases left in between. CDR3 amino acids: CASSREYFGGTGNTIYF. The CDR3 DNA reads as TGTGCCAGCAGCCGTGAGTACTTCGGGGGTACTGGAAACACCATATATTTT.

V gene TRBV11-2 combines with J gene TRBJ2-7, with 9 bases aligning to TRBD1. This CDR3 has 12 residues. V was pared by 4 bases and J by 6 bases, with 1 base of the junction left unmatched. Per the germline V gene, CDR1 is SGHAT and CDR2 is FQNNGV. The DNA of the CDR3 is TGTGCCAGCAGCTGGGACAGGGCCGAGCAGTACTTC. It specifies CASSWDRAEQYF.

This rearrangement joins TRBV19 to TRBJ1-6; D unclear. The germline V and J ends were trimmed by 3 bases and 8 bases, with 14 bases remaining between them. Germline values: CDR1 LNHDA, CDR2 SQIVND (reference sequence). The CDR3 totals 15 residues. The DNA of the CDR3 is TGTGCCAGTAGTATTGACTCTGGGGAGTATTCACCCCTCCACTTT. Its translation is CASSIDSGEYSPLHF.

The rearrangement links TRBV6-6 to TRBJ2-7; possible D gene TRBD1, 5 bases. The germline CDR1 and CDR2 sequences are MNHNY and SVGAGI (reference sequence). Trimming cost V 7 bases and J 6 bases, with 19 bases left between them. The CDR3 is 14 residues long. CDR3 sequence reads: CASNPRGRVGEQYF. For the CDR3, the DNA is TGTGCCAGCAACCCCCGAGGCAGGGTCGGCGAGCAGTACTTC.